This TCR beta chain was sequenced during a study of spatial heterogeneity in lung cancer. Study observations and caveats: Circulating ubiquitous expanded tumor TCRs were observed more frequently at resection than at follow-up.

A distinct unique molecular identifier was carried by each TCR cDNA molecule. TCRdb ran MiXCR on the 5' RACE reads and lists one entry per CDR3 protein. The data contain over 75,000 distinct CDR3 sequences, approximately 20% of them singletons. In germline, CDR1 is DFQATT, CDR2 SNEGSKA (reference sequence). The germline V and J ends were trimmed by 3 bases and 2 bases, with 10 bases remaining between them. The CDR3 covers 13 residues. About this clonotype itself: Its antigen is unidentified.

The time point is: sample taken at primary tumor resection. Unsorted tumor, nontumor lung tissue or cryopreserved PBMC supplied the whole RNA. The rearrangement uses TRBV20-1 and TRBJ1-1; TRBD1 is a possible D gene (6 bases). Material: PBMCs, obtained at surgery. The receptor comes from a male donor with early-stage non-small cell lung cancer. CDR3 sequence reads: CSARGGRNTEAFF. The CDR3 bases are TGCAGTGCTAGGGGGGGCAGAAACACTGAAGCTTTCTTT.